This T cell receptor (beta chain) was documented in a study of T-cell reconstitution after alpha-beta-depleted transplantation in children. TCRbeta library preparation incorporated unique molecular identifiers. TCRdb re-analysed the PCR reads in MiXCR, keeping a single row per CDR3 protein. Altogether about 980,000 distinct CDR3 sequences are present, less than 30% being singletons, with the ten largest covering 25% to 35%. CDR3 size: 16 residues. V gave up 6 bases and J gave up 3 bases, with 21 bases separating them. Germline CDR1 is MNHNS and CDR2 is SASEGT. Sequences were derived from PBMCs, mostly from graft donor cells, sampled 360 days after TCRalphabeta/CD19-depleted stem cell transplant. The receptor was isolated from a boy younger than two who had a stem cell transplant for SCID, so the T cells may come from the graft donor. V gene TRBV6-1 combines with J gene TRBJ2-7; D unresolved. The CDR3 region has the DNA TGTGCCAGCAGAAACCGGGCCGAGAGCGAACTCTACGAGCAGTACTTC. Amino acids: CASRNRAESELYEQYF.